This T cell receptor (beta chain) was sequenced in a study of T cells in Graves' hyperthyroidism and ophthalmopathy. Notes on the study in general: Blood also held most thyroid clonotypes expanded beyond 0.001. Ophthalmopathy and stable hyperthyroidism were separated by a 13 V-J model.

CDR1 and CDR2 from the germline V gene are PRHDT and FYEKMQ (reference sequence). After removal of 5 bases from V and 4 bases from J, the junction contained 13 bases not matched to a gene. The CDR3 totals 17 residues. In this sample, this clonotype turned up a few times. Antigen: not known. Amplification targeted TCR beta CDR3 regions from RNA transcripts. Researchers ran a first-round RT-PCR on the TCR CDR3 using the HTBI primer set. TCRdb re-called the multiplex PCR reads through MiXCR, storing one row per CDR3 protein. The top ten clones hold about 7% of a sample with approximately 590,000 distinct CDR3 sequences, approximately 14% of them seen once. Isolation of PBMCs was performed on 8.5 to 10 ml fresh peripheral blood.

This sequence joins TRBV13 and TRBJ2-3; 9 bases are a match to TRBD1. The sequence came from a woman aged 30 to 39 with Graves' hyperthyroidism. Specimen: blood. CDR3: CASSVPPGDRESDTQYF. DNA of the CDR3: TGTGCCAGCAGCGTCCCCCCCGGGGACAGGGAATCAGATACGCAGTATTTT.